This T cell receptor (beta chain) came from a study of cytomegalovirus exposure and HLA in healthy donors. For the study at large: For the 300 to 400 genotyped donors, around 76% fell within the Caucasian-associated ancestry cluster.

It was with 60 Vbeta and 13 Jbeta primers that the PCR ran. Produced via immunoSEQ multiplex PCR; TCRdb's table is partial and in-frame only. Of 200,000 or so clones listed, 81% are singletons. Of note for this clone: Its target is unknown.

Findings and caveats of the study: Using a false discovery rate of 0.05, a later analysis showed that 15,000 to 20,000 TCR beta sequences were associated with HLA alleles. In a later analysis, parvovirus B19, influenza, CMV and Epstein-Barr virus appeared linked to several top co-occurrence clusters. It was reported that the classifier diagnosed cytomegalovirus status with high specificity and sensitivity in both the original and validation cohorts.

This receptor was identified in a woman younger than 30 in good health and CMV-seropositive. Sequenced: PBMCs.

The CDR3 is CASSRGNEQFF. CDR3 in DNA: TGTGCCAGCAGCCGGGGGAATGAGCAGTTCTTC. This sequence joins TRBV7-9 and TRBJ2-1, with D possibly being TRBD2 (6 bases). CDR3 length: 11 amino acids. The germline V and J ends were trimmed by 5 bases and 7 bases, with 6 bases remaining between them. Germline V gene lookup returns CDR1 SEHNR and CDR2 FQNEAQ (reference sequence).